The 31 T cell receptor beta chains below come from one sample, sequenced in a study of blood T cell repertoires in COVID-19. Data came from immunoSEQ multiplex PCR; TCRdb stores just in-frame clones and leaves some out. The profile shows 65,000 to 75,000 clones, about 81% of them singletons. Sequenced sample: peripheral blood. Every receptor here comes from an elderly man with acute or convalescent COVID-19.

The chain employs TRBV7-9 and TRBJ2-3; possibly TRBD1 for D (6 bases). This CDR3 has 16 residues. Germline CDR1 is SEHNR and CDR2 is FQNEAQ (reference sequence). V was clipped by 0 bases and J by 1 base, with 11 bases between them. Here the CDR3 reads CASSLAITGRTDTQYF. The CDR3 DNA reads as TGTGCCAGCAGCTTAGCAATAACAGGGCGCACAGATACGCAGTATTTT.

This clone was seen once. The chain combines TRBV7-2 with TRBJ2-5; D unresolved. V lost 2 bases and J lost 1, with 8 bases in between. Germline V lookup: CDR1 SGHTA, CDR2 FQGNSA. The CDR3 covers 14 residues. CDR3 amino acids: CASSLYNSQETQYF. CDR3 DNA: TGTGCCAGCAGCTTATATAACAGCCAAGAGACCCAGTACTTC.

The chain combines TRBV18 with TRBJ1-4, with a tentative D call TRBD1 (5 bases). V lost 2 bases to trimming and J lost 5 bases, with 12 bases between them. Germline CDR1 reads KGHSH; CDR2 reads LQKENI. The CDR3 contains 15 residues. CDR3 amino acids: CASSPGGGKNEKLFF. The DNA of the CDR3 is TGTGCCAGCTCACCAGGCGGGGGGAAAAATGAAAAACTGTTTTTT.

This chain connects TRBV15 to TRBJ1-3; no reliable D call. Trimming removed 0 bases from V and 0 bases from J, with 12 bases in between. The CDR3 is 17 amino acids. CDR1 is LNHNV, CDR2 YYDKDF, per germline (reference sequence). The CDR3 loop reads CATSRDSGADSGNTIYF. For the CDR3, the DNA is TGTGCCACCAGCAGAGATTCTGGAGCTGACTCTGGAAACACCATATATTTT.

The chain employs TRBV7-2 and TRBJ2-3, with 9 bases matching TRBD1. J lost 10 bases, V lost 5 bases, and 13 bases had no gene match. There are 15 residues in the CDR3. Per germline, CDR1 SGHTA and CDR2 FQGNSA. The CDR3 sequence: CASSGRQGQGAAQYF. Here the CDR3 DNA reads TGTGCCAGCAGCGGTCGACAGGGACAGGGAGCTGCGCAGTATTTT.

V gene TRBV7-8 combines with J gene TRBJ2-3; 8 bases align to TRBD1. V was clipped by 5 bases and J by 6 bases; unmatched bases: 7. CDR3 length: 14 residues. Germline values: CDR1 SGHVS, CDR2 FQNEAQ. CDR3 sequence: CASSRGQGADTQYF. Written as DNA, the CDR3 is TGTGCCAGCAGCCGAGGACAGGGAGCGGATACGCAGTATTTT.

This rearrangement joins TRBV2 to TRBJ1-2; possible D gene TRBD1, 5 bases. V dropped 2 bases and J dropped 8 bases, with 15 bases sitting between them. The germline gives CDR1 SNHLY, CDR2 FYNNEI. The CDR3 covers 14 residues. DNA of the CDR3: TGTGCCAGCAGTGAAAGGCAGGGAGGGGTGGGCTACACCTTC. This gives the protein CASSERQGGVGYTF. The full variable domain, in which reference TRBV2 and TRBJ1-2 provide the parts outside the CDR3, is EPEVTQTPSHQVTQMGQEVILRCVPISNHLYFYWYRQILGQKVEFLVSFYNNEISEKSEIFDDQFSVERPDGSNFTLKIRSTKLEDSAMYFCASSERQGGVGYTFGSGTRLTVV.

This sequence joins TRBV11-1 and TRBJ2-1; TRBD1 matches 12 bases. With V trimmed by 5 bases and J by 13 bases, 15 bases remained unmatched. Per the germline V gene, CDR1 is SGHAT and CDR2 is FQDESV (reference sequence). The CDR3 runs 16 residues. The CDR3 bases are TGTGCCAGCAGCCCCGCAGCGGGACAGGGGGCGCTGAGCCAGTTCTTC. Encoded protein: CASSPAAGQGALSQFF. Drawing the rest from reference TRBV11-1 and TRBJ2-1, the complete variable domain is EAEVAQSPRYKITEKSQAVAFWCDPISGHATLYWYRQILGQGPELLVQFQDESVVDDSQLPKDRFSAERLKGVDSTLKIQPAELGDSAMYLCASSPAAGQGALSQFFGPGTRLTVL.

CDR3 sequence reads: CASSPTVEGVMTQHF. The CDR3 DNA follows: TGTGCCAGCAGTCCTACAGTGGAAGGGGTTATGACCCAGCATTTT. The gene calls are TRBV27 and TRBJ1-5; a weak D match, TRBD1 (5 bases). In germline, CDR1 is MNHEY, CDR2 SMNVEV (reference sequence). The CDR3 totals 15 residues. V gave up 5 bases and J gave up 11 bases, with 22 bases separating them.

The chain links TRBV19 to TRBJ2-1; 9 bases are a match to TRBD2. The ends lost 1 base at V and 4 bases at J; junction bases unmatched: 5. The germline CDR1 and CDR2 sequences are LNHDA and SQIVND (reference sequence). This CDR3 is 16 amino acids long. CDR3 in amino acids: CASSIGASGVYNEQFF. The CDR3 nucleotides read TGTGCCAGTAGTATAGGGGCTAGCGGGGTGTACAATGAGCAGTTCTTC.

This clone was detected only once. The V call is TRBV12-3 or TRBV12-4, the J call TRBJ1-5; D not resolved. The V end was cut by 5 bases, the J end by 1 base, with 6 bases between. This CDR3 region has 13 residues. The chain's CDR3 is CASSRVSNQPQHF. The CDR3 DNA is TGTGCCAGCAGTCGGGTGAGCAATCAGCCCCAGCATTTT.

The gene calls are TRBV3-1 (or the pseudogene TRBV3-2) and TRBJ1-5; D is possibly TRBD1 (5 bases). The CDR3 is 15 amino acids. Looked up from germline, CDR1 is LGHDT and CDR2 is YNNKEL (reference sequence). Trimming shortened V by 1 base and J by 6 bases, and 13 bases separated the two germline ends. CDR3 DNA sequence: TGTGCCAGCAGCCAAGGAGTGGACACAATTCAGCCCCAGCATTTT. Its translation is CASSQGVDTIQPQHF.

The chain links TRBV7-6 to TRBJ2-1; 7 bases agree with TRBD2. Germline V gives CDR1 SGHVS, CDR2 FNYEAQ. The V segment lost 1 base and the J segment 6 bases; nucleotides outside the gene matches: 15. The CDR3 runs 18 residues. This CDR3 reads CASSLVRGVGGSVNEQFF. CDR3 DNA: TGTGCCAGCAGCTTAGTCCGGGGTGTTGGCGGGAGCGTCAATGAGCAGTTCTTC.

J is TRBJ1-5 and V is TRBV18, with a tentative D call TRBD1 (6 bases). This CDR3 spans 15 amino acids. V lost 2 bases to trimming and J lost 1 base, with 9 bases between them. Germline V lookup: CDR1 KGHSH, CDR2 LQKENI. CDR3 region: CASSPGRGSNQPQHF. The CDR3 DNA reads as TGTGCCAGCTCACCAGGTAGGGGGAGCAATCAGCCCCAGCATTTT.

This sequence joins TRBV10-3 and TRBJ2-1; tentatively, D is TRBD2 (6 bases). The V gene lost 9 bases and the J gene lost 7 bases, with 16 bases spanning the gap. CDR3 length: 13 amino acids. The V gene's germline CDR1 is ENHRY and CDR2 SYGVKD. The CDR3 DNA reads TGTGCCATTTTAAGCGGGCAGGGAAATGAGCAGTTCTTC. Protein product: CAILSGQGNEQFF.

The genes are TRBV11-2 and TRBJ1-1; no firm D call. The CDR3 totals 13 residues. From germline, CDR1 is SGHAT and CDR2 FQNNGV. The V end was cut by 3 bases, the J end by 5 bases, with 10 bases between. In DNA form, the CDR3 reads TGTGCCAGCAGCTTTAGGAGGCGGACTGAAGCTTTCTTT. Encoded protein: CASSFRRRTEAFF.

The chain uses TRBV19 and TRBJ2-3, with D unclear. Germline CDR1 reads LNHDA; CDR2 reads SQIVND (reference sequence). The CDR3 runs 11 residues. Trimming shortened V by 7 bases and J by 4 bases, and 6 bases separated the two germline ends. CDR3 nucleotide sequence: TGTGCCAGTACCCGCGCAGATACGCAGTATTTT. It yields the protein CASTRADTQYF.

This CDR3 reads CASRWDSEKLFF. The CDR3 nucleotides are TGTGCCAGCAGGTGGGACAGTGAAAAACTGTTTTTT. This chain links TRBV2 with TRBJ1-4; 7 bases line up with TRBD1. V shed 6 bases, J shed 7 bases, and the junction held 2 bases outside the gene matches. Germline CDR1 and CDR2: SNHLY and FYNNEI. This CDR3 spans 12 amino acids. The whole variable domain, filled in from reference TRBV2 and TRBJ1-4, reads EPEVTQTPSHQVTQMGQEVILRCVPISNHLYFYWYRQILGQKVEFLVSFYNNEISEKSEIFDDQFSVERPDGSNFTLKIRSTKLEDSAMYFCASRWDSEKLFFGSGTQLSVL.

The sample holds one count of this clone. The chain has TRBV18 and TRBJ2-3, with 8 nucleotides matching TRBD2. Germline V gives CDR1 KGHSH, CDR2 LQKENI. Unmatched junction bases numbered 8, after V lost 3 bases and J lost 3 bases. The CDR3 is 16 residues long. CDR3 in amino acids: CASSPMSGSTTDTQYF. The CDR3 bases are TGTGCCAGCTCACCGATGAGCGGGAGCACGACAGATACGCAGTATTTT. Looking up the rest from reference TRBV18 and TRBJ2-3 gives the full variable domain: NAGVMQNPRHLVRRRGQEARLRCSPMKGHSHVYWYRQLPEEGLKFMVYLQKENIIDESGMPKERFSAEFPKEGPSILRIQQVVRGDSAAYFCASSPMSGSTTDTQYFGPGTRLTVL.

The chain is built from TRBV9 and TRBJ1-3, with 7 nucleotides matching TRBD1. Per the germline V gene, CDR1 is SGDLS and CDR2 is YYNGEE. The CDR3 has 15 amino acids. After removal of 2 bases from V and 3 bases from J, the junction contained 5 bases not matched to a gene. Here the CDR3 DNA reads TGTGCCAGCAGCGTGGGGCGACAGGGTGGAAACACCATATATTTT. It codes for CASSVGRQGGNTIYF.

The rearrangement uses TRBV6-2 or TRBV6-3 and TRBJ2-1, with TRBD2 matching 9 bases. With V trimmed by 5 bases and J by 7 bases, 6 bases remained unmatched. In germline, CDR1 is MNHEY, CDR2 SVGEGT. The CDR3 loop spans 14 amino acids. CDR3 in DNA: TGTGCCAGCAGTCTGGGACTAGCCCCTAATGAGCAGTTCTTC. Translation: CASSLGLAPNEQFF.

CDR3 loop: CASRWQRSSYEQYF. The CDR3 region has the DNA TGTGCCAGCAGATGGCAGAGGAGCTCCTACGAGCAGTACTTC. This sequence joins TRBV28 and TRBJ2-7; D remains unclear. Trimming took 6 bases from V and 0 from J, leaving 12 bases between them. Germline V gene lookup returns CDR1 MDHEN and CDR2 SYDVKM. The CDR3 extends over 14 amino acids.

This clone was seen a single time. This sequence joins TRBV4-3 and TRBJ1-1; a weak D match, TRBD1 (5 bases). The CDR3 loop spans 13 amino acids. CDR1 is LGHNA, CDR2 YSLEER, per germline. V was trimmed by 0 bases and J by 9 bases, leaving 11 bases between them. CDR3 DNA sequence: TGCGCCAGCAGCCAAGATAGGAGGGGAAAAGCTTTCTTT. Residues: CASSQDRRGKAFF.

Comments on this clone: One end of the junction varies from germline; a read error may be responsible. The rearrangement uses TRBV20-1 and TRBJ2-1; D is possibly TRBD2 (6 bases). Germline V gene sequence: CDR1 DFQATT, CDR2 SNEGSKA (reference sequence). The CDR3 has 15 amino acids. DNA of the CDR3: TGCAGTGCTAGTCACGGGAGTAGCTCCTACAATGAGCAATTCTTC. Encoded protein: CSASHGSSSYNEQFF.

The chain recombines TRBV4-1 with TRBJ2-7, with 12 bases matching TRBD1. Unmatched junction bases numbered 4, after V lost 3 bases and J lost 7 bases. The CDR3 loop spans 14 amino acids. The germline gives CDR1 MGHRA, CDR2 YSYEKL. CDR3 nucleotides: TGCGCCAGCAGCCACGGGACAGGGGGCTGGGAGCAGTACTTC. The encoded protein is CASSHGTGGWEQYF.

The chain couples TRBV29-1 to TRBJ2-7, with D unresolved. The CDR3 extends over 12 amino acids. Germline CDR1 and CDR2: SQVTM and ANQGSEA. The V gene lost 0 bases and the J gene lost 4 bases, with 7 bases spanning the gap. CDR3 loop: CSVEDGSYEQYF. The CDR3 DNA reads TGCAGCGTTGAAGATGGCAGTTACGAGCAGTACTTC.

The rearrangement joins TRBV30 to TRBJ1-1, with TRBD1 matching 8 bases. This CDR3 has 17 residues. CDR1 and CDR2 (germline): GTSNPN, SVGIG (reference sequence). J was trimmed by 0 bases and V by 4 bases; bases with no gene match: 13. The CDR3, as DNA: TGTGCCTGGAATAGAGGACAGGGAGGGGGGATGAACACTGAAGCTTTCTTT. Residues: CAWNRGQGGGMNTEAFF.

By frequency in the sample, this clone is large. V gene TRBV4-2 combines with J gene TRBJ2-7; 11 bases line up with TRBD2. V lost 4 bases, J lost 5 bases, and 4 bases stayed unmatched. In germline, CDR1 is LGHNA, CDR2 YNFKEQ. The CDR3 covers 14 residues. This CDR3 is CASSLAGGRDEQYF. The CDR3 coding sequence is TGTGCCAGCAGCCTAGCGGGAGGGCGGGACGAGCAGTACTTC.

The chain is built from TRBV28 and TRBJ1-5; 9 nucleotides line up with TRBD1. The CDR3 runs 14 residues. The junction had 4 bases not matched to a gene; V was cut back by 2 bases and J by 8 bases. The germline CDR1 and CDR2 sequences are MDHEN and SYDVKM. CDR3 sequence (DNA): TGTGCCAGCAGTTTAGGACAGGGGATTGAGCCCCAGCATTTT. Its protein product is CASSLGQGIEPQHF.

This chain connects TRBV6-5 to TRBJ1-2, with 8 bases fitting TRBD1. Losses at the gene ends were 2 bases for V and 5 bases for J; bases not matched to a gene: 7. Per the germline V gene, CDR1 is MNHEY and CDR2 is SVGAGI. This CDR3 spans 15 amino acids. The CDR3 bases are TGTGCCAGCAGTTACGGACAGGGAAGAGGTTATGGCTACACCTTC. Its protein product is CASSYGQGRGYGYTF.

The chain has TRBV29-1 and TRBJ1-1; D possibly corresponds to TRBD1 (5 bases). This CDR3 comprises 10 residues. Germline V gene lookup returns CDR1 SQVTM and CDR2 ANQGSEA. V lost 4 bases to trimming and J lost 7 bases, with 7 bases between them. The CDR3 sequence is CSVGQLEAFF. The CDR3 coding sequence is TGCAGCGTTGGACAGCTTGAAGCTTTCTTT.